Below are 23 T cell receptor beta chains sequenced from a single sample in a study of T cells in Graves' hyperthyroidism and ophthalmopathy. RNA transcripts yielded amplified TCR beta CDR3 regions. The HTBI primer set drove a first-round RT-PCR of the TCR CDR3. One entry per CDR3 protein, called by TCRdb with MiXCR from the multiplex PCR reads. The table shows roughly 750,000 distinct CDR3 sequences, with less than 20% occurring only once. The sequencing input was blood. These receptors were collected from a man in his late teens or twenties with Graves' hyperthyroidism.

This clonotype was observed a handful of times. The chain uses TRBV9 and TRBJ1-2, with a weak D call TRBD1 (5 bases). Germline assignment: CDR1 SGDLS and CDR2 YYNGEE. CDR3 length: 15 amino acids. Trimming removed 2 bases at V and 0 bases at J, with 11 bases between. The CDR3 DNA is TGTGCCAGCAGCGTGAGACGGGACTCTAACTATGGCTACACCTTC. Its protein product is CASSVRRDSNYGYTF.

The rearrangement links TRBV15 to TRBJ1-5; D ambiguous. The CDR3 contains 13 residues. Trimming left V 5 bases short and J 4 bases short, with 9 bases between. Germline-derived CDR1 and CDR2 are LNHNV and YYDKDF (reference sequence). In DNA, the CDR3 is TGTGCCACCAGCGATCAGGAGAATCAGCCCCAGCATTTT. It yields the protein CATSDQENQPQHF.

V usage is TRBV4-3 and J usage is TRBJ1-1; a possible D gene is TRBD1 (6 bases). The ends were cut back, 2 bases at V and 10 bases at J, with 17 bases in the middle. The CDR3 loop spans 14 amino acids. Germline CDR1 LGHNA, CDR2 YSLEER. The CDR3 sequence: CASSQSWKQGAAFF. The CDR3 bases are TGCGCCAGCAGCCAATCCTGGAAACAGGGAGCAGCTTTCTTT.

This clonotype has at least ten counts. V usage is TRBV2 and J usage is TRBJ2-7, with unresolved D. CDR1 and CDR2 (germline): SNHLY, FYNNEI. V shed 1 base and J shed 2 bases, with 6 bases lying between them. The length of the CDR3 is 13 residues. The CDR3 reads CASSEGRTYEQYF. The DNA of the CDR3 is TGTGCCAGCAGTGAAGGTCGGACCTACGAGCAGTACTTC.

This clonotype was detected many times. V and J are TRBV28 and TRBJ2-7; D may be TRBD1 (5 bases). The CDR3 runs 15 residues. V was clipped by 2 bases and J by 2 bases, with 13 bases between them. Germline-derived CDR1 and CDR2 are MDHEN and SYDVKM. The CDR3 region is CASSLKFDSPYEQYF. CDR3 sequence (DNA): TGTGCCAGCAGTTTAAAGTTTGACAGCCCCTACGAGCAGTACTTC.

The chain has TRBV5-6 and TRBJ2-2, with D possibly matching TRBD2 (5 bases). Per the germline V gene, CDR1 is SGHDT and CDR2 is YYEEEE. The CDR3 consists of 18 residues. V lost 1 base, J lost 6 bases, and 22 bases lay in between. The CDR3 here is CASSLLDLLTSASGELFF. CDR3 nucleotide sequence: TGTGCCAGCAGCTTGTTGGACTTACTCACCTCGGCGTCCGGGGAGCTGTTTTTT. The whole variable domain, remainder taken from reference TRBV5-6 and TRBJ2-2, is DAGVTQSPTHLIKTRGQQVTLRCSPKSGHDTVSWYQQALGQGPQFIFQYYEEEERQRGNFPDRFSGHQFPNYSSELNVNALLLGDSALYLCASSLLDLLTSASGELFFGEGSRLTVL.

This chain links TRBV5-4 with TRBJ2-3; D may be TRBD2 (6 bases). The CDR3 is 18 residues long. V was trimmed by 0 bases and J by 2 bases, leaving 19 bases between them. CDR1 and CDR2 (germline): SGHNT, YYREEE (reference sequence). CDR3 protein: CASSLGILGGGNTDTQYF. DNA for the CDR3: TGTGCCAGCAGCTTGGGCATCCTGGGAGGAGGGAACACAGATACGCAGTATTTT.

A few counts support this clonotype. The chain is built from TRBV24-1 and TRBJ2-1; the D call may be TRBD1 or TRBD2 (5 bases each). The CDR3 covers 16 residues. Germline V lookup: CDR1 KGHDR, CDR2 SFDVKD. With 1 base removed from V and 0 bases from J, the gap between germline ends came to 9 bases. CDR3 DNA: TGTGCCACCAGTGATTTTGGGGGTCCCTCCTACAATGAGCAGTTCTTC. Translating it yields CATSDFGGPSYNEQFF.

This clonotype was seen a handful of times. This chain connects TRBV7-6 to TRBJ1-1; D possibly corresponds to TRBD1 (6 bases). Germline lookup yields CDR1 SGHVS and CDR2 FNYEAQ. Trimming pared 2 bases from V and 4 bases from J, leaving 11 bases between. The CDR3 runs 14 residues. CDR3 DNA: TGTGCCAGCAGCTTAAAGGGGGGAGCCACTGAAGCTTTCTTT. Protein product: CASSLKGGATEAFF.

This clonotype was picked up many times. The chain carries TRBV2 and TRBJ2-7; D may match TRBD1 or TRBD2 (5 bases each). The germline CDR1 and CDR2 sequences are SNHLY and FYNNEI. The CDR3 is 13 amino acids. V was pared by 8 bases and J by 9 bases, with 20 bases between. CDR3 sequence (DNA): TGTGCCAGCGTTTGGGACGCTCGTAGGTGGCAGTACTTC. Translating gives CASVWDARRWQYF. The full variable domain, with the rest looked up from reference TRBV2 and TRBJ2-7, is EPEVTQTPSHQVTQMGQEVILRCVPISNHLYFYWYRQILGQKVEFLVSFYNNEISEKSEIFDDQFSVERPDGSNFTLKIRSTKLEDSAMYFCASVWDARRWQYFGPGTRLTVT.

This clonotype was seen at least ten times. V and J are TRBV25-1 and TRBJ2-7; D is undetermined. The V gene lost 4 bases and the J gene lost 6 bases, with 19 bases spanning the gap. CDR1 is MGHDK, CDR2 SYGVNS, per germline. The CDR3 is made up of 15 amino acids. The CDR3 protein is CASSGGDGLDFEQYF. CDR3 bases: TGTGCCAGCAGTGGAGGAGATGGCCTCGACTTCGAGCAGTACTTC.

This clonotype appeared many times. The V gene is TRBV20-1, the J gene TRBJ2-5, with D perhaps matching TRBD2 (7 bases). Trimming took off 0 bases at V and 5 bases at J, with 13 bases between the two ends. CDR1 and CDR2 from the germline V gene are DFQATT and SNEGSKA (reference sequence). The length of the CDR3 is 14 residues. The chain's CDR3 is CSARDMGGGETQYF. The CDR3 nucleotides are TGCAGTGCTAGAGATATGGGAGGGGGGGAGACCCAGTACTTC.

There are a few counts of this clonotype. The V and J genes are TRBV5-8 and TRBJ2-1; 10 nucleotides line up with TRBD2. The CDR3 has 15 residues. The germline V gene has CDR1 SGHTS and CDR2 YDEGEE. With 5 bases clipped from V and 2 bases from J, the junction kept 4 bases outside the gene matches. The DNA for the CDR3 is TGTGCCAGCAGTGGGACTAGCGATGCCTACAATGAGCAGTTCTTC. Its protein product is CASSGTSDAYNEQFF.

This clonotype showed up many times. The chain links TRBV18 to TRBJ2-3, with 7 bases matching TRBD2. Trimming removed 3 bases from V and 5 bases from J; junction bases left unmatched: 5. Germline V gene data show CDR1 as KGHSH and CDR2 as LQKENI. CDR3 length: 14 amino acids. The CDR3 reads CASSPGLSLDTQYF. Here the CDR3 DNA reads TGTGCCAGCTCACCGGGACTATCTCTAGATACGCAGTATTTT. Drawing the rest from reference TRBV18 and TRBJ2-3, the complete variable domain is NAGVMQNPRHLVRRRGQEARLRCSPMKGHSHVYWYRQLPEEGLKFMVYLQKENIIDESGMPKERFSAEFPKEGPSILRIQQVVRGDSAAYFCASSPGLSLDTQYFGPGTRLTVL.

The table lists this clonotype with many counts. The chain combines TRBV18 with TRBJ2-3; 10 nucleotides agree with TRBD2. Germline V gene data show CDR1 as KGHSH and CDR2 as LQKENI. This CDR3 spans 17 amino acids. The V and J ends lost 3 bases and 1 base, in that order; junction bases with no gene match: 7. The CDR3 here is CASSPRGLAGGTDTQYF. CDR3 nucleotide sequence: TGTGCCAGCTCACCTAGGGGGCTAGCGGGAGGCACAGATACGCAGTATTTT.

The CDR3 loop is CASRNTGPDEKLFF. The DNA for the CDR3 is TGTGCCAGCAGAAATACCGGGCCGGATGAAAAACTGTTTTTT. The gene calls are TRBV28 and TRBJ1-4; D call uncertain. The CDR3 is 14 residues long. The V end lost 6 bases, the J end lost 6 bases, and 14 bases lay between the germline ends. Germline V gene data show CDR1 as MDHEN and CDR2 as SYDVKM.

This clonotype has a count of ten or more. The V call is TRBV28, the J call TRBJ2-3; TRBD1 matches 7 bases. V dropped 5 bases and J dropped 6; count of bases not matched to a gene: 17. Germline V gene data show CDR1 as MDHEN and CDR2 as SYDVKM. This CDR3 has 17 amino acids. CDR3 sequence: CASSPAPWDSLGDTQYF. Here the CDR3 DNA reads TGTGCCAGCAGTCCCGCTCCATGGGACAGCCTTGGCGATACGCAGTATTTT.

This clonotype came up many times. The V call is TRBV19, the J call TRBJ1-5, with TRBD1 matching over 12 bases. CDR1 is LNHDA and CDR2 is SQIVND in the germline V gene (reference sequence). The CDR3 totals 15 residues. V gave up 4 bases and J gave up 6 bases; unmatched junction bases: 4. Here the CDR3 reads CASSRGQGAGQPQHF. In DNA form, the CDR3 reads TGTGCCAGTAGTAGGGGACAGGGGGCCGGTCAGCCCCAGCATTTT.

The table lists this clonotype with many counts. The chain links TRBV2 to TRBJ1-5, with unresolved D. V shed 6 bases and J shed 4 bases, with 16 bases lying between them. CDR3 size: 15 residues. CDR1 and CDR2 from the germline V gene are SNHLY and FYNNEI. In DNA form, the CDR3 reads TGTGCCAGCAGACAAGACCGACCTTGGAATCAGCCCCAGCATTTT. Residues: CASRQDRPWNQPQHF.

This clonotype was found a few times. The genes are TRBV30 and TRBJ1-1; D is undetermined. The CDR3 runs 12 residues. The V and J ends lost 0 bases and 11 bases respectively, with 13 bases between them. Germline CDR1 reads GTSNPN; CDR2 reads SVGIG (reference sequence). The chain's CDR3 is CAWSVQNYLAFF. CDR3 sequence (DNA): TGTGCCTGGAGTGTCCAGAATTATCTGGCTTTCTTT.

This clonotype was recorded many times. This chain joins TRBV28 and TRBJ2-2; 8 nucleotides align to TRBD2. This CDR3 is 15 amino acids long. Germline V gene lookup returns CDR1 MDHEN and CDR2 SYDVKM. Trimming cost V 6 bases and J 5 bases; bases outside gene matches: 8. The CDR3 DNA is TGTGCCAGCAGCTACGCGGGGGGCTATACCGGGGAGCTGTTTTTT. Translation: CASSYAGGYTGELFF.

To note about this clonotype: The junction differs from germline at one of its ends, possibly a read error. The chain has TRBV7-9 and TRBJ1-2; possible D gene TRBD1, 6 bases. CDR1 and CDR2 from the germline V gene are SEHNR and FQNEAQ (reference sequence). The CDR3 is made up of 16 amino acids. The CDR3 bases are TGTGCCGGCAGCTTTGGAACTGCGGGGACATACTATGGCTACACCTTC. Translating it yields CAGSFGTAGTYYGYTF.

This rearrangement joins TRBV11-1 to TRBJ1-6; 7 positions agree with TRBD1. Germline CDR1 and CDR2: SGHAT and FQDESV (reference sequence). The J segment lost 6 bases and the V segment lost 6 bases, leaving 5 bases of the junction unmatched. The CDR3 runs 14 residues. The CDR3 nucleotides are TGTGCCAGCAGTAACCGGGACAGTAATTCACCCCTCCACTTT. Translated, it gives CASSNRDSNSPLHF.